Shown below are 30 T cell receptor beta chains from a single sample sequenced in a study of T cell repertoires in cytomegalovirus infection. These receptors have no known antigen. TCRdb recomputed calls from the reads with MiXCR, one row per CDR3 protein. Counted here are about 52,000 distinct CDR3 sequences, 15% to 20% occurring once; the ten biggest clones make up around 80%. The source was CD8+ T cells from cultured PBMCs, collected from culture after CMV antigen stimulation. The origin of the receptors is a human donor in good health (CMV status not recorded). Some clones in this sample may be carry-over from other donors' samples.

In its sample, this clonotype was seen a few times. The chain links TRBV11-2 to TRBJ2-7; a possible D gene is TRBD2 (5 bases). Germline-derived CDR1 and CDR2 are SGHAT and FQNNGV. V gave up 1 base and J gave up 1 base, with 14 bases separating them. This CDR3 has 16 amino acids. Written as DNA, the CDR3 is TGTGCCAGCAGCTTAGCGGGGTCGTCCACTTCCTACGAGCAGTACTTC. Its translation is CASSLAGSSTSYEQYF.

This sequence joins TRBV6-5 and TRBJ1-5, with D perhaps TRBD1 (5 bases). This CDR3 has 15 residues. The V gene's germline CDR1 is MNHEY and CDR2 SVGAGI. V lost 11 bases to trimming and J lost 2 bases, with 19 bases between them. CDR3 DNA sequence: TGTGCCCCCCACAGTAGGGGTGGGGGCAATCAGCCCCAGCATTTT. Translation: CAPHSRGGGNQPQHF.

The chain couples TRBV12-3 or TRBV12-4 to TRBJ1-4, with D possibly matching TRBD1 (5 bases). V lost 6 bases to trimming and J lost 8 bases, with 16 bases between them. This CDR3 is built from 14 residues. CDR3 in amino acids: CASRMDMKFEKLFF. CDR3 DNA sequence: TGTGCCAGCAGGATGGACATGAAGTTCGAAAAACTGTTTTTT.

This clonotype has only a few counts. The CDR3 DNA follows: TGTGCCAGCAGCACTCCCGGGACCGAAGTGTTCACGGCTGGAAACACCATATATTTT. Translation: CASSTPGTEVFTAGNTIYF. The V gene is TRBV7-6, the J gene TRBJ1-3, with a possible D match to TRBD1 (5 bases). CDR3 length: 19 residues. Germline V gene lookup returns CDR1 SGHVS and CDR2 FNYEAQ. V lost 5 bases and J lost 2, with 25 bases in between.

The rearrangement links TRBV19 to TRBJ1-5; D is undetermined. V lost 5 bases to trimming and J lost 0 bases, with 11 bases between them. Germline assignment: CDR1 LNHDA and CDR2 SQIVND (reference sequence). The CDR3 spans 15 residues. The CDR3 loop reads CASSLSAYSNQPQHF. CDR3 bases: TGTGCCAGTAGTCTAAGTGCTTATAGCAATCAGCCCCAGCATTTT.

V gene TRBV7-2 combines with J gene TRBJ1-2; no firm D call. V shed 5 bases and J shed 0 bases, with 22 bases lying between them. This CDR3 has 18 amino acids. CDR1 is SGHTA, CDR2 FQGNSA, per germline. The CDR3 loop is CASSKPDRPSYSNYGYTF. The CDR3 DNA reads as TGTGCCAGCAGCAAGCCCGACCGTCCCTCTTATTCTAACTATGGCTACACCTTC.

The CDR3 DNA follows: TGTGCCAGCAGCCCACGGACGGCGGACTACGAGCAGTACTTC. Residues: CASSPRTADYEQYF. The J gene is TRBJ2-7, the V gene TRBV7-6; D is ambiguous. V was pared by 5 bases and J by 3 bases, with 14 bases between. The CDR3 runs 14 residues. The germline gives CDR1 SGHVS, CDR2 FNYEAQ.

The chain employs TRBV5-1 and TRBJ2-1; 8 positions agree with TRBD1. Trimming cost V 3 bases and J 4 bases; bases outside gene matches: 9. The CDR3 is 16 amino acids. Germline V lookup: CDR1 SGHRS, CDR2 YFSETQ. The CDR3 reads CASSSLGQGAYNEQFF. In nucleotides, the CDR3 is TGCGCCAGCAGCTCTCTTGGGCAGGGGGCGTACAATGAGCAGTTCTTC.

This clonotype has only a few counts. This chain links TRBV11-2 with TRBJ1-1; no reliable D call. The V and J ends lost 6 bases and 4 bases respectively, with 12 bases between them. The germline V gene encodes CDR1 SGHAT and CDR2 FQNNGV. The CDR3 runs 13 residues. The CDR3 region has the DNA TGTGCCAGCAGTGGATCTGTAAGCACTGAAGCTTTCTTT. This gives the protein CASSGSVSTEAFF. Full variable domain (rest looked up from reference TRBV11-2 and TRBJ1-1): EAGVAQSPRYKIIEKRQSVAFWCNPISGHATLYWYQQILGQGPKLLIQFQNNGVVDDSQLPKDRFSAERLKGVDSTLKIQPAKLEDSAVYLCASSGSVSTEAFFGQGTRLTVV.

The chain is built from TRBV27 and TRBJ2-5; D not resolved. This CDR3 contains 11 residues. The germline gives CDR1 MNHEY, CDR2 SMNVEV (reference sequence). The germline V and J ends were trimmed by 7 bases and 4 bases, with 7 bases remaining between them. CDR3 in DNA: TGTGCCAGCACCTTAGGAGAGACCCAGTACTTC. This gives the protein CASTLGETQYF.

This chain uses TRBV11-1 with TRBJ2-2; unclear D gene. Germline lookup yields CDR1 SGHAT and CDR2 FQDESV (reference sequence). The V end was cut by 3 bases, the J end by 6 bases, with 8 bases between. The CDR3 sequence is 13 residues long. CDR3 bases: TGTGCCAGCAGCTTCGGCGCGCCCGGGGAGCTGTTTTTT. Translated, it gives CASSFGAPGELFF.

The genes are TRBV7-3 and TRBJ2-7; D possibly corresponds to TRBD2 (5 bases). V shed 6 bases and J shed 0 bases, with 12 bases lying between them. The germline CDR1 and CDR2 sequences are SGHTA and FQGTGA. The CDR3 is 14 amino acids. The CDR3 is CASSWEPSSYEQYF. CDR3 DNA: TGTGCCAGCAGTTGGGAGCCGAGCTCCTACGAGCAGTACTTC.

The chain recombines TRBV4-1 with TRBJ2-6, with TRBD1 matching over 8 bases. The CDR3 runs to 19 residues. CDR1 and CDR2 (germline): MGHRA, YSYEKL. Losses at the gene ends were 0 bases for V and 3 bases for J; bases not matched to a gene: 10. The CDR3: CASSQDSETGVFGANVLTF. DNA of the CDR3: TGCGCCAGCAGCCAAGATTCCGAGACAGGGGTATTTGGGGCCAACGTCCTGACTTTC.

This clonotype was counted a few times. The chain couples TRBV4-1 to TRBJ2-3, with D perhaps matching TRBD2 (6 bases). V was pared by 3 bases and J by 6 bases, with 16 bases between. Germline CDR1 MGHRA, CDR2 YSYEKL. The CDR3 consists of 15 residues. The CDR3 loop reads CASSQSTLAMDTQYF. CDR3 DNA sequence: TGCGCCAGCAGCCAGAGTACGCTAGCGATGGATACGCAGTATTTT.

This clonotype was found a few times. The chain combines TRBV7-3 with TRBJ1-2; 8 bases agree with TRBD1. Germline V lookup: CDR1 SGHTA, CDR2 FQGTGA. The CDR3 sequence is 12 residues long. Trimming at V came to 5 bases and at J to 9 bases, leaving 5 bases not matched to a gene. CDR3 DNA sequence: TGTGCCAGCAGCACGAACAGGGGGAGCTACACCTTC. Its protein is CASSTNRGSYTF.

J is TRBJ2-3 and V is TRBV7-2, with 8 bases fitting TRBD2. The germline V gene encodes CDR1 SGHTA and CDR2 FQGNSA. The V and J ends lost 0 bases and 6 bases, in that order; junction bases with no gene match: 14. CDR3 size: 18 residues. CDR3 amino acids: CASSLAPGLAGDGDTQYF. CDR3 nucleotide sequence: TGTGCCAGCAGCTTAGCGCCGGGGCTAGCGGGTGATGGGGATACGCAGTATTTT.

This clonotype came up a few times. The V call is TRBV6-2 or TRBV6-3, the J call TRBJ1-1, with D perhaps TRBD1 (5 bases). Trimming removed 0 bases from V and 3 bases from J, with 14 bases in between. The CDR3 runs 16 residues. Per the germline V gene, CDR1 is MNHEY and CDR2 is SVGEGT. This chain's CDR3 is CASSYSRIRGDTEAFF. For the CDR3, the DNA is TGTGCCAGCAGTTACTCGAGGATTCGAGGGGACACTGAAGCTTTCTTT.

V gene TRBV12-3 or TRBV12-4 combines with J gene TRBJ1-1; the D is unclear. The CDR3 consists of 12 residues. The germline V and J ends were trimmed by 8 bases and 1 base, with 8 bases remaining between them. The CDR3 region is CASAVGNTEAFF. In DNA form, the CDR3 reads TGTGCCAGCGCGGTGGGGAACACTGAAGCTTTCTTT.

For this clonotype: The junction differs from germline at one of its ends, possibly a read error. DNA of the CDR3: TGTGCCAGCAGCTCCCCCGGGGACAGTCGCATTTTC. Its translation is CASSSPGDSRIF. The chain links TRBV12-3 or TRBV12-4 to TRBJ2-7; TRBD1 agrees at 7 bases. The CDR3 sequence is 12 residues long.

The chain links TRBV7-8 to TRBJ1-1; no firm D call. The CDR3 is made up of 10 amino acids. CDR1 is SGHVS, CDR2 FQNEAQ, per germline. V was trimmed by 4 bases and J by 7 bases, leaving 4 bases between them. Written as DNA, the CDR3 is TGTGCCAGCAGCTATCTTGAAGCTTTCTTT. Residues: CASSYLEAFF.

This clonotype was counted only a few times. V is TRBV11-1 and J is TRBJ1-1, with no clear D. The length of the CDR3 is 13 residues. Trimming pared 5 bases from V and 6 bases from J, leaving 13 bases between. CDR1 is SGHAT and CDR2 is FQDESV in the germline V gene (reference sequence). DNA for the CDR3: TGTGCCAGCAGCCTACTAGAGTACTCTGAAGCTTTCTTT. This codes for CASSLLEYSEAFF.

The chain joins TRBV7-3 to TRBJ2-7, with D possibly matching TRBD2 (7 bases). The V end was cut by 10 bases, the J end by 6 bases, with 19 bases between. This CDR3 has 13 residues. CDR1 and CDR2 (germline): SGHTA, FQGTGA. CDR3 nucleotides: TGTGCCACCGCGATCGGGGGGCTCGGCGAGCAGTACTTC. Translated, it gives CATAIGGLGEQYF. The variable domain in full, with the rest retrieved from reference TRBV7-3 and TRBJ2-7, is GAGVSQTPSNKVTEKGKYVELRCDPISGHTALYWYRQSLGQGPEFLIYFQGTGAADDSGLPNDRFFAVRPEGSVSTLKIQRTERGDSAVYLCATAIGGLGEQYFGPGTRLTVT.

This clonotype has only a few counts. The chain is built from TRBV6-2 or TRBV6-3 and TRBJ2-1, with a tentative D call TRBD2 (7 bases). The CDR3 has 15 residues. Looked up from germline, CDR1 is MNHEY and CDR2 is SVGEGT. The V end lost 5 bases, the J end lost 8 bases, and 19 bases lay between the germline ends. The CDR3 loop reads CASSQRGAGVDEQFF. The CDR3 DNA reads TGTGCCAGCAGTCAACGGGGGGCAGGGGTCGATGAGCAGTTCTTC.

This clonotype was found a few times. The rearrangement uses TRBV9 and TRBJ2-7, with 7 positions matching TRBD2. CDR1 SGDLS and CDR2 YYNGEE come from the germline V gene. V was pared by 0 bases and J by 0 bases, with 3 bases of the junction left unmatched. The CDR3 consists of 15 residues. CDR3 region: CASSVAAGVSYEQYF. As DNA, the CDR3 is TGTGCCAGCAGCGTAGCTGCGGGGGTCTCCTACGAGCAGTACTTC. Full variable domain (outside the CDR3, taken from reference TRBV9 and TRBJ2-7): DSGVTQTPKHLITATGQRVTLRCSPRSGDLSVYWYQQSLDQGLQFLIQYYNGEERAKGNILERFSAQQFPDLHSELNLSSLELGDSALYFCASSVAAGVSYEQYFGPGTRLTVT.

The chain combines TRBV7-9 with TRBJ2-7, with 8 bases that match TRBD2. The germline V gene encodes CDR1 SEHNR and CDR2 FQNEAQ (reference sequence). CDR3 size: 15 residues. Trimming at V came to 3 bases and at J to 5 bases, leaving 9 bases not matched to a gene. DNA for the CDR3: TGTGCCAGCAGCTTGGCTAGCGGGCGTCGCGACGAGCAGTACTTC. Translating gives CASSLASGRRDEQYF.

This clonotype has only a few counts. V is TRBV7-8 and J is TRBJ1-2; no clear D. V was shortened by 2 bases and J by 2 bases, with 3 bases between the two germline ends. The germline V gene has CDR1 SGHVS and CDR2 FQNEAQ. This CDR3 region has 12 residues. This CDR3 reads CASSLTNYGYTF. The DNA of the CDR3 is TGTGCCAGCAGCTTAACGAACTATGGCTACACCTTC.

The V call is TRBV12-3 or TRBV12-4, the J call TRBJ1-1; D unresolved. V shed 5 bases and J shed 8 bases, with 12 bases lying between them. CDR3 length: 12 amino acids. CDR3 region: CASSVGLLEAFF. The CDR3 DNA reads TGTGCCAGCAGTGTTGGACTGCTAGAAGCTTTCTTT.

The chain has TRBV6-5 and TRBJ1-5; D is perhaps TRBD1 (5 bases). The V end lost 4 bases, the J end lost 5 bases, and 9 bases lay between the germline ends. This CDR3 is built from 13 residues. Germline V gene lookup returns CDR1 MNHEY and CDR2 SVGAGI. The CDR3 region has the DNA TGTGCCAGCAGTTTAGTAGGGGATCAGCCCCAGCATTTT. It specifies CASSLVGDQPQHF.

This clonotype was detected many times. The genes are TRBV7-2 and TRBJ2-4; D gene ambiguous. V lost 1 base, J lost 3 bases, and 7 bases lay in between. The CDR3 extends over 14 amino acids. Germline CDR1 is SGHTA and CDR2 is FQGNSA. CDR3 region: CASSLDVGKNIQYF. CDR3 in DNA: TGTGCCAGCAGCTTAGACGTCGGCAAAAACATTCAGTACTTC.

CDR3 loop: CASSLSSNQPQHF. CDR3 sequence (DNA): TGTGCCAGCAGCTTAAGTAGCAATCAGCCCCAGCATTTT. The chain recombines TRBV7-8 with TRBJ1-5, with no clear D. Germline V lookup: CDR1 SGHVS, CDR2 FQNEAQ. Trimming pared 2 bases from V and 0 bases from J, leaving 2 bases between. This CDR3 contains 13 residues. Using reference TRBV7-8 and TRBJ1-5 for the parts outside the CDR3, the full variable domain is GAGVSQSPRYKVAKRGQDVALRCDPISGHVSLFWYQQALGQGPEFLTYFQNEAQLDKSGLPSDRFFAERPEGSVSTLKIQRTQQEDSAVYLCASSLSSNQPQHFGDGTRLSIL.